The TCR beta chain described here comes from a study of read filtering for tumor transcriptome and immune sequencing. For the study at large: Whole-transcriptome libraries were prepared after DNase treatment. IR-seq gave about 3.5 to 11 million TCR reads per sample; RNA-seq gave roughly 80 to 1273.

Germline V gene sequence: CDR1 MGHRA, CDR2 YSYEKL. The V and J ends lost 3 bases and 4 bases respectively, with 19 bases between them. The CDR3 contains 17 residues. From roughly 390 ng of RNA, a library with molecular barcoded alpha/delta and beta/gamma adaptors was made. TCRdb ran MiXCR on the reads and lists one entry per CDR3 protein. The table has 62,000 or so distinct CDR3 sequences, 20% to 25% seen once. Comment on this clonotype: The antigen is not known.

General study findings and limits: This fraction held mixed bone marrow immune cells after CD138-negative sorting.

This clonotype was obtained from a donor aged 40 or older with multiple myeloma. The genes are TRBV4-1 and TRBJ2-1; the D gene is possibly TRBD1 (7 bases). The sequenced sample was a population of CD138-negative cells sorted from bone marrow. The CDR3 coding sequence is TGCGCCAGCAGCCATGGGGCCGGGAGACAGGGATACAATGAGCAGTTCTTC. It encodes CASSHGAGRQGYNEQFF.